The clone carrying this T cell receptor beta chain came up a few times. Its antigen remains unidentified. Healthy Caucasians made up all donors. V was clipped by 6 bases and J by 7 bases; unmatched bases: 13. CDR1 is ENHRY and CDR2 is SYGVKD in the germline V gene. The CDR3 is 16 residues long. The record originates from a study of identical twins. TCRdb called the 5' RACE reads again in MiXCR, with one record for every CDR3 protein. This sample carries some 460,000 distinct CDR3 sequences, 11% to 15% of them seen once, and the ten largest clones take about 0.54%. The study, taken as a whole, reports: Analyses of zero insertions could, in part, be confounded by invariant MAIT and iNKT cells. Low generation-probability sequences were in excess among twin-shared out-of-frame alpha sequences.

The data were also submitted as part of a second study, on yellow fever vaccine responses in identical twins.

The sequenced sample consisted of CD4+ T cells sorted from blood. The sequence came from a woman younger than 35 in good health. This chain joins TRBV10-3 and TRBJ2-1, with 9 bases lining up with TRBD1. As DNA, the CDR3 is TGTGCCATCAGCCGAACCACAGGGGGCGGGGGAAATGAGCAGTTCTTC. Encoded protein: CAISRTTGGGGNEQFF.